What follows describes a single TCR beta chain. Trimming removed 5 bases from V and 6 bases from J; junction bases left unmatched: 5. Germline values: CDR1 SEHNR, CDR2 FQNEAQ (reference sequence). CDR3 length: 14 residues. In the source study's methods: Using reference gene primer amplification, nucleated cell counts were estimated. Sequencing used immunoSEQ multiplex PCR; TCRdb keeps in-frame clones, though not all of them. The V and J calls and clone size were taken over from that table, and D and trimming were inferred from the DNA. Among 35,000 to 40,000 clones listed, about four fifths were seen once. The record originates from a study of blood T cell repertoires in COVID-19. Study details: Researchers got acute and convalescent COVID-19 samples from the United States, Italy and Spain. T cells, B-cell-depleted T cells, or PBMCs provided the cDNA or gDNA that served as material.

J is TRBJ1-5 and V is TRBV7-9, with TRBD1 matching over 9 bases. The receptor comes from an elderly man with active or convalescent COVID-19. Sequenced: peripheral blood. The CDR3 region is CASSTQGAIQPQHF. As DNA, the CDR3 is TGTGCCAGCAGCACACAGGGGGCGATTCAGCCCCAGCATTTT.